The rows below give T cell receptor beta chains drawn from one sample of a study of T cell clones after liver transplantation. Measured with immunoSEQ multiplex PCR; TCRdb has only the in-frame clones, and not every one. The sample holds several thousand clones; around 85% are singletons and the top ten take roughly a third. The material was CD8+ T cells from blood, obtained before liver transplant. The receptors here all came from a human donor who received a liver transplant. Each CDR3 is given with its conserved first and last residue. Fields, in order: J gene, V gene, clone size, CDR3 protein. A clone size is listed for some rows: how often the clone was seen (once, few, many), or a class if it is expanded.

J: TRBJ1-1
V: TRBV2
size: -
CDR3: CASSDHKGVSTEAFF

J: TRBJ2-5
V: TRBV6-6
size: once
CDR3: CASSYFRDVGAETQYF

J: TRBJ1-1
V: TRBV27
size: -
CDR3: CASGRGNTEAFF

J: TRBJ1-5
V: TRBV5-6
size: -
CDR3: CASSLGQGRQPQHF

J: TRBJ1-5
V: TRBV7-8
size: once
CDR3: CASSLGGDWRNQPQHF

J: TRBJ2-5
V: TRBV28
size: few
CDR3: CASSPPGVAGAVQETQYF

J: TRBJ1-6
V: TRBV27
size: -
CDR3: CASSLPQRSPLHF

J: TRBJ1-2
V: TRBV4-1
size: -
CDR3: CASSPSTAAGYGYTF

J: TRBJ2-7
V: TRBV6-6
size: -
CDR3: CASSKTGGWEQYF

J: TRBJ1-4
V: TRBV7-9
size: few
CDR3: CASSLGKGQNNEKLFF

J: TRBJ1-1
V: TRBV5-6
size: -
CDR3: CASSAMRRGLMNTEAFF

J: TRBJ2-5
V: TRBV20-1
size: -
CDR3: CSAREIETQYF

J: TRBJ2-3
V: TRBV7-2
size: -
CDR3: CASSLETDTQYF

J: TRBJ2-5
V: TRBV9
size: once
CDR3: CASSSGLVRETQYF

J: TRBJ2-7
V: TRBV14
size: -
CDR3: CASSQGSYEQYF

J: TRBJ2-7
V: TRBV5-1
size: -
CDR3: CASSLEGLTYEQYF

J: TRBJ2-4
V: TRBV4-1
size: -
CDR3: CASSQVYYPRTSGWIQYF

J: TRBJ2-4
V: TRBV11-2
size: -
CDR3: CASSLGQGGNIQYF

J: TRBJ2-7
V: TRBV6-4
size: -
CDR3: CASREALLGAGEREPYEQYF

J: TRBJ2-1
V: TRBV19
size: -
CDR3: CASSTGLLYNEQFF

J: TRBJ2-1
V: TRBV9
size: -
CDR3: CASSVDDYNEQFF

J: TRBJ1-4
V: TRBV4-3
size: -
CDR3: CASSQDPIPGQGEKLFF

J: TRBJ2-7
V: TRBV30
size: -
CDR3: CAWAPGPVGYEQYF

J: TRBJ1-6
V: TRBV6-4
size: -
CDR3: CASSATGADDSPLHF

J: TRBJ2-7
V: TRBV11-2
size: -
CDR3: CASSLAGVPYEQYF

J: TRBJ2-7
V: TRBV9
size: -
CDR3: CASSASAGVSLGAEQYF

J: TRBJ2-2
V: TRBV5-4
size: -
CDR3: CASSFDSGELFF

J: TRBJ2-5
V: TRBV7-3
size: once
CDR3: CASSFLIGGTQYF

J: TRBJ2-1
V: TRBV5-6
size: -
CDR3: CASSLDQTGTGYNEQFF

J: TRBJ1-1
V: TRBV10-3
size: -
CDR3: CAISEKPPGTEAFF

J: TRBJ2-5
V: TRBV14
size: -
CDR3: CASSPGPGQGFTQYF

J: TRBJ2-1
V: TRBV7-3
size: -
CDR3: CASNLGTGGPNEQFF

J: TRBJ2-7
V: TRBV4-1
size: few
CDR3: CASSLHTSYEQYF

J: TRBJ1-6
V: TRBV19
size: -
CDR3: CASTPRAGGVSPLHF

J: TRBJ2-7
V: TRBV5-1
size: -
CDR3: CASGRGNSYEQYF

J: TRBJ2-1
V: TRBV7-9
size: once
CDR3: CASSLVSGVSNEQFF

J: TRBJ1-2
V: TRBV5-4
size: -
CDR3: CASSRSGQTNYGYTF

J: TRBJ1-1
V: TRBV6-5
size: -
CDR3: CASSQDRNTEAFF

J: TRBJ2-7
V: TRBV4-3
size: -
CDR3: CASSQDVVGEQYF

J: TRBJ2-7
V: TRBV28
size: -
CDR3: CASSRDRGPGEQYF

J: TRBJ2-2
V: TRBV9
size: once
CDR3: CASKAGSGGELFF

J: TRBJ1-4
V: TRBV5-1
size: -
CDR3: CASSPGQGYEKLFF

J: TRBJ1-2
V: TRBV5-4
size: -
CDR3: CASSGTGISGYTF